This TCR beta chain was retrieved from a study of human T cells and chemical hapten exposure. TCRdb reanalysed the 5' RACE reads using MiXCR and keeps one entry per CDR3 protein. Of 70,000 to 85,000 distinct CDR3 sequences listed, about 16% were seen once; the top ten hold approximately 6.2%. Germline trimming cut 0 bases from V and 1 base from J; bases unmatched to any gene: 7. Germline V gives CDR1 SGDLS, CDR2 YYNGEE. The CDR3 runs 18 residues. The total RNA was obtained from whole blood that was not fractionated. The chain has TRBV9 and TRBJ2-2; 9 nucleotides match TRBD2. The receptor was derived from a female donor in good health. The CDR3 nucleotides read TGTGCCAGCAGCGTAGCCGGCTCGCGGGGGGGGAACACCGGGGAGCTGTTTTTT. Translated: CASSVAGSRGGNTGELFF.